This T cell receptor beta chain comes out of a study of blood T cell repertoires in COVID-19. The overall study: Sample material is recorded as cDNA or gDNA derived from T cells, B-cell-depleted T cells, or PBMCs.

J lost 0 bases, V lost 5 bases, and 5 bases had no gene match. This CDR3 has 17 amino acids. Germline CDR1 is MNHEY and CDR2 is SMNVEV (reference sequence). Recruitment covered about 26 US areas and drew participants whose ages spanned roughly 18 to 100 years. Donors in Cohort 3 counted as recovered after two negative PCRs, clearance, or symptom resolution. Assay: immunoSEQ multiplex PCR; the TCRdb copy retains only in-frame clones and omits some. The top ten hold approximately 8% of the sample, which has approximately 150,000 clones, around 84% seen once. This sequence was found in a woman aged 45 to 65 who had recovered from COVID-19. The V call is TRBV27, the J call TRBJ2-6, with 9 bases fitting TRBD1. Material for sequencing was PBMCs or T cells enriched from blood (not recorded which). CDR3 nucleotides: TGTGCCAGCAGTATAACACAGGGGGCCTCTGGGGCCAACGTCCTGACTTTC. It codes for CASSITQGASGANVLTF.